This TCR beta chain originates from a study of regulatory T cells in long-lasting Graves disease. Regarding time point: persistent/refractory GD, antithyroid drugs over 5 years with positive TRAb. Construction of the TCR library relied on RNA isolated from PBMCs. Graves' disease diagnosis followed American Thyroid Association guidelines. The sample holds many counts of this clonotype. Its antigen is still unknown. Study-level points and caveats: Persistent disease was associated with favored TRBV28 usage and with favored use of TRBJ1-2 and TRBJ2-5. Sharing of public clonotypes was greater in persistent patients (about 3,000) than in new patients (roughly 880).

The CDR3 is made up of 17 amino acids. Trimming cost V 4 bases and J 5 bases, with 22 bases left between them. The germline gives CDR1 KGHDR, CDR2 SFDVKD. The authors built TCR beta libraries using iRepertoire HTBI primers and Arm-PCR of CDR3 regions. TCRdb reprocessed the multiplex PCR reads via MiXCR and lists one record per CDR3 protein. The sample carries roughly 500,000 distinct CDR3 sequences, roughly 21% recorded once. The source was peripheral blood mononuclear cells (PBMCs), collected when the disease was refractory, from a patient treated with antithyroid drugs. The chain joins TRBV24-1 to TRBJ2-5; D is tentatively TRBD1 or TRBD2 (5 bases each). This clonotype was sampled from a female donor with Graves disease. CDR3 loop: CATSDPSVGPPHETQYF. The CDR3 bases are TGTGCCACCAGTGACCCGTCGGTGGGACCTCCCCACGAGACCCAGTACTTC.